Below are 13 T cell receptor beta chains sequenced from a single sample in a study of tumor-infiltrating lymphocytes in primary liver carcinoma (dated by TCRdb to between 2016 and 2019). Total RNA and DNA were co-extracted without cell sorting from approximately 20-30 mg of bulk tissue using the AllPrep DNA/RNA mini kit. TCRdb names Illumina HiSeq 2500 as the instrument used. Using a constant-region primer and ProtoScript II reverse transcriptase, TCRbeta-specific cDNA was reverse-transcribed from around 500 ng total RNA. TCRbeta libraries were built with three nested multiplex PCR rounds, a slightly modified ARM-PCR procedure. Each of the first two PCR rounds ran for approximately 11 cycles using multiplex TRBV1-TRBV30 forward primers together with a Cbeta reverse primer. TCRdb reworked the public reads: Q25 trimming with fastp, MiXCR clone assembly, productive beta chains retained. Each record represents a unique CDR3 protein, reported with the most common genes and DNA among its rows. The sample table contains about 54,000 distinct CDR3 sequences; only one count was recorded for 60% to 75% of them. The ten largest account for roughly 25% of the sample.

The specimen sequenced was liver tumor tissue from sampling region 2. The cell subset or site label corresponds to: tumor region T2, inferior pole. These receptors all come from a man aged 40-50 years with primary liver carcinoma and hepatitis B virus infection.

On this clonotype: The missing conserved phenylalanine or tryptophan at the end of this CDR3 makes a read error likely. This chain links TRBV12-3 or TRBV12-4 with TRBJ1-1; TRBD1 matches 7 bases. The CDR3 runs 15 residues. J lost 4 bases, V lost 5 bases, and 10 bases had no gene match. CDR3 bases: TGTGCCAGCAGTATCAGGGGGGAGGGAAGCACTGAAGCTTTCTTA. This sequence encodes CASSIRGEGSTEAFL.

Worth noting for this clonotype: This may be a read error: a much more frequent sequence differs by one nucleotide. The chain joins TRBV12-3 or TRBV12-4 to TRBJ1-1; no clear D gene. Trimming cost V 7 bases and J 0 bases, with 12 bases left between them. The CDR3 is 14 amino acids. CDR3 region: CASTDGVVNTEAFF. In DNA, the CDR3 is TGTGCCAGCACCGACGGAGTCGTGAACACTGAAGCTTTCTTT.

This chain connects TRBV6-5 to TRBJ2-7, with D hard to call. V was trimmed by 0 bases and J by 9 bases, leaving 15 bases between them. Germline V gives CDR1 MNHEY, CDR2 SVGAGI. This CDR3 is 14 amino acids long. CDR3 nucleotides: TGTGCCAGCAGTTACTCGCCCCTCTACACCGGGCAGTACTTC. The encoded protein is CASSYSPLYTGQYF.

Regarding this clonotype: One end of the junction varies from germline; a read error may be responsible. The chain uses TRBV4-1 and TRBJ2-2, with D unclear. Looked up from germline, CDR1 is MGHRA and CDR2 is YSYEKL. CDR3 size: 17 residues. CDR3: CASSQGPVTSKVRELSF. For the CDR3, the DNA is TGCGCCAGCAGCCAAGGTCCCGTGACCTCCAAAGTCCGTGAGCTGTCTTTT.

The chain combines TRBV5-6 with TRBJ1-4, with D possibly TRBD1 on 5 matching bases. This CDR3 comprises 16 residues. CDR1 is SGHDT, CDR2 YYEEEE, per germline. Trimming left V 4 bases short and J 4 bases short, with 17 bases between. The chain's CDR3 is CASSTTGDGGNEKLFF. The CDR3 region has the DNA TGTGCCAGCAGCACCACAGGAGACGGTGGTAATGAAAAACTGTTTTTT.

This clonotype has just a few counts. Since a much larger clone is just one base distant, this may be a read error. This chain uses TRBV5-4 with TRBJ1-1; maybe TRBD1 (5 bases). CDR3 length equals 15 residues. Germline lookup yields CDR1 SGHNT and CDR2 YYREEE (reference sequence). In DNA, the CDR3 is TGTGCCAGCAGCTTGGCCGGGGCGCTGGGCACTGGAGCTTTCTTT. Its protein product is CASSLAGALGTGAFF. The full variable domain, rest sourced from reference TRBV5-4 and TRBJ1-1, is ETGVTQSPTHLIKTRGQQVTLRCSSQSGHNTVSWYQQALGQGPQFIFQYYREEENGRGNFPPRFSGLQFPNYSSELNVNALELDDSALYLCASSLAGALGTGAFFGQGTRLTVV.

This chain connects TRBV29-1 to TRBJ2-1, with TRBD1 as a possible D gene (8 bases). CDR3 length: 18 residues. Trimming left V 1 base short and J 9 bases short, with 28 bases between. Germline CDR1 and CDR2: SQVTM and ANQGSEA. The DNA for the CDR3 is TGCAGCGTTGAAGGGGGGGGTTGGGCAGGGGGCCGCTCCAGTGAGCAGTTCTTC. Its protein product is CSVEGGGWAGGRSSEQFF.

With regard to this clonotype: One end of the junction fails to match germline, which may point to a read error. This sequence joins TRBV6-1 and TRBJ1-1; TRBD1 matches at 9 bases. There are 13 residues in the CDR3. Germline V CDR1 and CDR2: MNHNS, SASEGT. The CDR3 region is CASRGTGNTEALF. Here the CDR3 DNA reads TGTGCCAGCAGAGGGACAGGGAACACTGAAGCTCTCTTT.

A note on this clonotype: A read error is likely, as this CDR3 ends without the conserved phenylalanine or tryptophan. The chain uses TRBV11-2 and TRBJ2-3; the D gene is possibly TRBD2 (6 bases). This CDR3 has 17 residues. The germline V gene has CDR1 SGHAT and CDR2 FQNNGV. The V end was cut by 5 bases, the J end by 5 bases, with 23 bases between. The CDR3 DNA is TGTGCCAGCAGCCTAGTCGGCGCGGGGTCGGGCGAAGATACGCAGTATATT. Amino acid sequence: CASSLVGAGSGEDTQYI.

The chain joins TRBV7-8 to TRBJ2-1; D remains unclear. This CDR3 contains 12 residues. Germline V gene data show CDR1 as SGHVS and CDR2 as FQNEAQ. V lost 5 bases to trimming and J lost 11 bases, with 13 bases between them. CDR3 protein: CASSLSTRKQFF. The CDR3 nucleotides read TGTGCCAGCAGCCTCTCAACAAGGAAGCAGTTCTTC.

Worth noting for this clonotype: A much larger clone sits a single nucleotide away, making a read error possible. CDR3 coding DNA: TGTGCCAGCAGTTTCGCCGTGGAGCAGTACTTC. Amino acids: CASSFAVEQYF. The V call is TRBV28, the J call TRBJ2-7; the D is unclear. CDR1 is MDHEN, CDR2 SYDVKM, per germline. This CDR3 comprises 11 residues. Trimming left V 3 bases short and J 7 bases short, with 7 bases between.

This clonotype occurred many times. The V and J genes are TRBV6-1 and TRBJ1-5, with D tentatively TRBD1 (5 bases). The germline V gene encodes CDR1 MNHNS and CDR2 SASEGT. The CDR3 totals 15 residues. V was shortened by 4 bases and J by 5 bases, with 15 bases between the two germline ends. This CDR3 reads CASSGGWTIDQPQHF. The CDR3, as DNA: TGTGCCAGCAGTGGGGGGTGGACAATCGATCAGCCCCAGCATTTT.

As to this clonotype: No conserved phenylalanine or tryptophan ends this CDR3, so it is likely a read error. The chain is built from TRBV11-2 and TRBJ2-3, with D tentatively TRBD2 (5 bases). Germline values: CDR1 SGHAT, CDR2 FQNNGV. The CDR3 is 20 amino acids. The CDR3 DNA reads as TGTGCCAGTAGCCCCGATGACCCCCTGCAGATAGCGAGAAGCATAGATACGCAGTATTAT. Translated, it gives CASSPDDPLQIARSIDTQYY.